This TCR beta chain was profiled in a study of PD-1 blockade in classical Hodgkin lymphoma. Study findings and constraints: Compared with healthy donors, newly diagnosed patients reportedly showed lower baseline TCR diversity. Only CD4+ TCR diversity, not CD8+, had risen significantly by C4D1.

This CDR3 contains 12 residues. Germline V gene sequence: CDR1 SQVTM, CDR2 ANQGSEA. Trimming removed 6 bases from V and 5 bases from J; junction bases left unmatched: 5. Assay used: immunoSEQ multiplex PCR; TCRdb lists only in-frame clones, some missing. The sample lists 50,000 to 85,000 clones; about 64% were seen once. Each and every patient relapsed after autologous stem cell transplantation, and patients got differing brentuximab vedotin exposure. Patients reached a best response of complete response, partial response or progressive disease. This clone showed up just once. Its specificity is unknown.

The chain is built from TRBV29-1 and TRBJ1-1; the match to TRBD1 covers 8 bases. The specimen comprised peripheral blood mononuclear cells (PBMCs), sampled before the second cycle of nivolumab. This clonotype was obtained from a human donor with classical Hodgkin lymphoma. Here the CDR3 DNA reads TGCAGCGTCCAGACAGGGGAGACTGAAGCTTTCTTT. Its protein is CSVQTGETEAFF.